The clone carrying this T cell receptor beta chain has a handful of counts. Its antigen is unknown. The time point is: sample taken at primary tumor resection. Looked up from germline, CDR1 is DFQATT and CDR2 is SNEGSKA (reference sequence). The V and J ends lost 0 bases and 2 bases respectively, with 10 bases between them. There are 14 residues in the CDR3. This entry comes from a study of spatial heterogeneity in lung cancer. For the study at large: Alpha-chain sequences were detected in numbers that were consistently lower than beta-chain sequences. Tumor regions showed TCR transcript counts that correlated strongly with a T cell module score from matched bulk RNA-seq.

A single record per CDR3 protein comes from TCRdb applying MiXCR to the 5' RACE reads. The sample records about 14,000 distinct CDR3 sequences, about 4.8% being singletons. Broader study findings: Higher tumor mutation counts went along with higher counts of expanded intratumoral alpha and beta TCRs.

Sequences were derived from lung tumor tissue, sampled at surgery. The TCR comes from a female donor with early-stage non-small cell lung cancer. The chain links TRBV20-1 to TRBJ1-1, with D perhaps TRBD1 (5 bases). CDR3 nucleotide sequence: TGCAGTGCTAGAGATCCCGGGGCCAACACTGAAGCTTTCTTT. Translating it yields CSARDPGANTEAFF.